These T cell receptor beta chains were read from a single sample in a study of OX40 agonist ivuxolimab in advanced cancers. Libraries were prepared by immunoSEQ multiplex PCR; TCRdb keeps only in-frame clonotypes and omits some of them. The sample has 40,000 to 60,000 clones, 80% to 85% seen once. The sample consisted of CD4+ or CD8+ T cells sorted from blood, taken in a trial of the OX40 agonist ivuxolimab. The receptor set was obtained from an adult with an advanced solid tumor such as melanoma, head and neck, liver or kidney cancer. Each CDR3 is given with its conserved first and last residue. Each record gives: D gene, CDR3 length, clone size, V gene, J gene, CDR3 protein, CDR3 DNA. The D gene is left open where the match is weak. A row's size may be missing; if present it is once, few, many or a size class.

>NA|16|NA|TRBV15|TRBJ2-7
CATSRDLRENSYEQYF
TGTGCCACCAGCAGAGATCTCAGGGAAAACTCCTACGAGCAGTACTTC
>TRBD1|15|NA|TRBV5-5|TRBJ1-5
CASSPETGIHQPQHF
TGTGCCAGCAGCCCGGAGACAGGGATCCACCAGCCCCAGCATTTT
>TRBD2|15|NA|TRBV2|TRBJ2-7
CASRPGAGVLYEQYF
TGTGCCAGCAGGCCAGGAGCGGGGGTCCTCTACGAGCAGTACTTC
>NA|11|NA|TRBV2|TRBJ2-2
CASGTAGELFF
TGTGCCAGCGGGACCGCCGGGGAGCTGTTTTTT
>NA|16|once|TRBV7-2|TRBJ2-2
CASSLNWRENTGELFF
TGTGCCAGCAGCTTAAATTGGAGGGAGAACACCGGGGAGCTGTTTTTT
>NA|12|NA|TRBV29-1|TRBJ1-1
CSVPFFNTEAFF
TGCAGCGTTCCCTTCTTCAACACTGAAGCTTTCTTT
>TRBD2|16|NA|TRBV7-6|TRBJ2-5
CASSLAGGGGAETQYF
TGTGCCAGCAGCTTAGCCGGTGGCGGGGGTGCGGAGACCCAGTACTTC
>NA|17|NA|TRBV7-2|TRBJ2-1
CASSLALALGIYNEQFF
TGTGCCAGCAGCTTAGCGCTAGCTCTAGGTATCTACAATGAGCAGTTCTTC
>TRBD2|14|NA|TRBV7-2|TRBJ2-7
CASSVGSGTYEQYF
TGTGCCAGCAGCGTTGGGAGCGGGACCTACGAGCAGTACTTC
>NA|13|few|TRBV19|TRBJ2-1
CASSQFVGNEQFF
TGTGCCAGTAGTCAATTTGTGGGAAATGAGCAGTTCTTC
>TRBD1|15|NA|TRBV5-1|TRBJ1-4
CASSSGQGKSAKLFF
TGCGCCAGCAGCTCGGGACAGGGGAAGTCTGCAAAACTGTTTTTT
>NA|14|few|TRBV27|TRBJ2-7
CASSLFSGYYEQYF
TGTGCCAGCAGTTTATTCTCAGGTTACTACGAGCAGTACTTC
>NA|14|NA|TRBV5-4|TRBJ1-1
CASSLGRQGAEAFF
TGTGCCAGCAGCTTGGGGCGTCAAGGGGCTGAAGCTTTCTTT
>NA|11|medium-sized|TRBV19|TRBJ1-2
CATRGGYGYTF
TGTGCCACCAGGGGTGGCTATGGCTACACCTTC
>NA|15|NA|TRBV9|TRBJ2-5
CASSVVDSDQETQYF
TGTGCCAGCAGCGTAGTGGACAGTGATCAAGAGACCCAGTACTTC
>TRBD1|17|once|TRBV4-1|TRBJ2-1
CASSQAAGTGDAKGQFF
TGCGCCAGCAGCCAAGCGGCCGGGACAGGGGACGCTAAGGGGCAGTTCTTC
>TRBD2|15|NA|TRBV6-1|TRBJ2-1
CASSGLAGGPDEQFF
TGTGCCAGCAGTGGACTAGCGGGGGGGCCGGATGAGCAGTTCTTC
>TRBD2|16|few|TRBV10-2|TRBJ2-2
CATPRLPGLASGELFF
TGCGCCACCCCAAGGTTACCGGGACTAGCGTCCGGGGAGCTGTTTTTT
>NA|11|NA|TRBV5-8|TRBJ1-2
CASSLSHGYTF
TGTGCCAGCAGCTTGTCCCATGGCTACACCTTC
>NA|13|NA|TRBV21-1|TRBJ1-1
CAGDREADTEAFF
TGTGCCGGGGACAGGGAGGCAGACACTGAAGCTTTCTTT
>NA|16|NA|TRBV11-3|TRBJ2-5
CASSSSTPGGGETQYF
TGTGCCAGCAGTTCCTCTACCCCAGGGGGAGGAGAGACCCAGTACTTC
>NA|15|NA|TRBV5-1|TRBJ2-5
CASSLGDIPQETQYF
TGCGCCAGCAGCTTGGGGGACATACCCCAAGAGACCCAGTACTTC
>TRBD1|16|NA|TRBV2|TRBJ2-3
CASSVEGAFSTDTQYF
TGTGCCAGCAGTGTTGAGGGGGCGTTTAGCACAGATACGCAGTATTTT
>NA|13|NA|TRBV18|TRBJ1-2
CASSPRGADGYTF
TGTGCCAGCTCACCAAGGGGGGCGGATGGCTACACCTTC
>NA|15|NA|TRBV6-1|TRBJ2-1
CASSPDSPSYNEQFF
TGTGCCAGCAGTCCCGACAGTCCCTCCTACAATGAGCAGTTCTTC
>TRBD1|17|NA|TRBV2|TRBJ1-5
CASSESGQGYSNQPQHF
TGTGCCAGCAGTGAATCGGGACAGGGCTATAGCAATCAGCCCCAGCATTTT
>NA|13|NA|TRBV5-1|TRBJ2-7
CASSLDRTYEQYF
TGCGCCAGCAGCTTGGACCGTACCTACGAGCAGTACTTC
>NA|17|NA|TRBV5-4|TRBJ1-6
CASSTGGGGFYNSPLHF
TGTGCCAGCAGCACGGGGGGAGGAGGATTCTATAATTCACCCCTCCACTTT
>NA|12|once|TRBV29-1|TRBJ2-7
CSVSGGVQEQYF
TGCAGCGTGAGCGGCGGGGTTCAGGAGCAGTACTTC
>NA|13|NA|TRBV2|TRBJ1-2
CASSENRIYGYTF
TGTGCCAGCAGTGAAAACCGTATCTATGGCTACACCTTC
>NA|13|NA|TRBV2|TRBJ2-2
CASSVGNTGELFF
TGTGCCAGCAGTGTTGGAAACACCGGGGAGCTGTTTTTT
>NA|15|NA|TRBV6-5|TRBJ1-1
CASSYVGRVNTEAFF
TGTGCCAGCAGTTACGTGGGACGGGTGAACACTGAAGCTTTCTTT
>NA|14|once|TRBV6-1|TRBJ2-1
CASSVRWLDNEQFF
TGTGCCAGCAGTGTCCGCTGGCTTGACAATGAGCAGTTCTTC
>NA|12|NA|TRBV12-5|TRBJ2-1
CASGLVGIEQFF
TGTGCTAGTGGTTTGGTAGGAATTGAGCAGTTCTTC
>NA|16|NA|TRBV5-4|TRBJ2-3
CASSFMDHFRTDTQYF
TGTGCCAGCAGCTTTATGGACCATTTTCGCACAGATACGCAGTATTTT
>TRBD2|18|NA|TRBV6-1|TRBJ2-1
CAISERGGLLGSYNEQFF
TGTGCCATCAGTGAGCGGGGGGGCCTACTCGGGTCCTACAATGAGCAGTTCTTC
>NA|12|few|TRBV7-2|TRBJ2-3
CASSFSTDTQYF
TGTGCCAGCAGCTTCAGCACAGATACGCAGTATTTT
>TRBD1|16|NA|TRBV5-8|TRBJ2-7
CASSFGGTGITYEQYF
TGTGCCAGCAGCTTTGGGGGGACAGGGATCACCTACGAGCAGTACTTC
>TRBD1|14|few|TRBV19|TRBJ1-1
CASSLTGVGTEAFF
TGTGCCAGTAGTCTAACAGGGGTGGGTACTGAAGCTTTCTTT
>NA|13|NA|TRBV18|TRBJ2-5
CASSPNSQETQYF
TGTGCCAGCTCACCAAACAGCCAAGAGACCCAGTACTTC
>NA|12|NA|TRBV6-5|TRBJ1-2
CASSSGWYRYTF
TGTGCCAGCAGTTCGGGGTGGTATCGCTACACCTTC
>TRBD2|15|once|TRBV4-2|TRBJ2-2
CASSQVSGGGGELFF
TGTGCCAGCAGCCAAGTTAGCGGGGGGGGCGGGGAGCTGTTTTTT
>NA|11|NA|TRBV20-1|TRBJ1-2
CSASTDYGYTF
TGCAGTGCTAGTACAGACTATGGCTACACCTTC
>TRBD2|14|NA|TRBV18|TRBJ2-1
CASSGLVADNEQFF
TGTGCCAGCTCCGGACTAGTCGCCGACAATGAGCAGTTCTTC
>TRBD1|15|NA|TRBV27|TRBJ2-7
CASSFAPGQRYEQYF
TGTGCCAGCAGTTTTGCTCCGGGACAGAGGTACGAGCAGTACTTC
>TRBD2|14|NA|TRBV29-1|TRBJ2-3
CSAKAGSSTDTQYF
TGCAGCGCTAAAGCGGGGAGTAGCACAGATACGCAGTATTTT
>TRBD1|17|once|TRBV28|TRBJ1-2
CASSPPLGQGGSYGYTF
TGTGCCAGCAGTCCCCCCCTGGGACAGGGGGGCAGCTATGGCTACACCTTC
>NA|16|NA|TRBV7-8|TRBJ2-2
CASSPQKPEYTGELFF
TGTGCCAGCAGCCCCCAAAAACCCGAATACACCGGGGAGCTGTTTTTT